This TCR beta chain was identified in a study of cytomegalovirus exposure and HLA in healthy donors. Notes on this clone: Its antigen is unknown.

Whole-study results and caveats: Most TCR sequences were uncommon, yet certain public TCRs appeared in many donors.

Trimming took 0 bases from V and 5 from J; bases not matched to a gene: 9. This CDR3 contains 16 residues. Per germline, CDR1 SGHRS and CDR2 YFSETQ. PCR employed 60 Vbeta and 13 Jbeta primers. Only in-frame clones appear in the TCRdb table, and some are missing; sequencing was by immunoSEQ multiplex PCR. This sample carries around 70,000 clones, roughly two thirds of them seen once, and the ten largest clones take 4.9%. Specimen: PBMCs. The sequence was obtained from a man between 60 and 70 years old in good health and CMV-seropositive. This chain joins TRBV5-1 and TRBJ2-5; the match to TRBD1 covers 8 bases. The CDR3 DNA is TGCGCCAGCAGCTTGGGACAGGGGCCATCCTGGGAGACCCAGTACTTC. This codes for CASSLGQGPSWETQYF. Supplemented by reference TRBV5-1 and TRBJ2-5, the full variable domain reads KAGVTQTPRYLIKTRGQQVTLSCSPISGHRSVSWYQQTPGQGLQFLFEYFSETQRNKGNFPGRFSGRQFSNSRSEMNVSTLELGDSALYLCASSLGQGPSWETQYFGPGTRLLVL.